A single sample gave rise to the 27 T cell receptor beta chains below, sequenced in a study of vaccination effects on CD4 cells after COVID-19. TCRdb keeps only in-frame clones here, not all; method: immunoSEQ multiplex PCR. Here the sample spans more than 50,000 clones, 75% to 85% being singletons. Antigen specificity for these receptors is unknown. Pools of viral peptides were used by the ViraFEST assay to expand antigen-specific CD4+ T cells ahead of sequencing. CD4+ T cells were isolated after around 10 days of culture. The sequencing used CD4+ T cells from PBMCs cultured with HCoV-229E spike peptides, collected before COVID-19 vaccination. All receptors come from a human donor who received a COVID-19 vaccine.

The rearrangement joins TRBV6-5 to TRBJ1-2; 11 bases match TRBD1. Looked up from germline, CDR1 is MNHEY and CDR2 is SVGAGI. V dropped 8 bases and J dropped 8; count of bases not matched to a gene: 1. This CDR3 spans 11 amino acids. The CDR3 loop reads CASGTGGGYTF. The CDR3 DNA sequence: TGTGCCAGCGGGACAGGGGGAGGCTACACCTTC.

This chain connects TRBV30 to TRBJ1-5, with D possibly being TRBD1 (5 bases). CDR3 size: 12 residues. CDR1 and CDR2 from the germline V gene are GTSNPN and SVGIG (reference sequence). The V end was cut by 7 bases, the J end by 4 bases, with 11 bases between. CDR3 loop: CASGGGNQPQHF. CDR3 DNA: TGTGCCTCTGGGGGAGGAAATCAGCCCCAGCATTTT.

J is TRBJ1-1 and V is TRBV2, with TRBD1 matching over 9 bases. Germline CDR1 reads SNHLY; CDR2 reads FYNNEI. There are 18 residues in the CDR3. The V gene end was trimmed by 7 bases and the J gene end by 8 bases; junction bases not matched to a gene: 23. The CDR3 nucleotides read TGTGCCAGCATGCTCGACAGGGGGTTTCTATCCTCTACTGGCGAAGCTTTCTTT. Its protein is CASMLDRGFLSSTGEAFF.

V gene TRBV28 combines with J gene TRBJ1-1, with TRBD1 matching 8 bases. CDR1 and CDR2 (germline): MDHEN, SYDVKM. V dropped 10 bases and J dropped 4; count of bases not matched to a gene: 11. The CDR3 runs 14 residues. CDR3 DNA: TGTGCCATCTTTGACAAGACAGGGGCCACTGAAGCTTTCTTT. Protein: CAIFDKTGATEAFF.

The V gene is TRBV29-1, the J gene TRBJ2-5; no reliable D call. The germline gives CDR1 SQVTM, CDR2 ANQGSEA. V lost 1 base and J lost 3, with 9 bases in between. CDR3 length: 13 residues. CDR3 in DNA: TGCAGCGTTGAAGTTCCCTATAAAGAGACCCAGTACTTC. Encoded protein: CSVEVPYKETQYF.

CDR3 region: CASSFWGLPGELFF. DNA of the CDR3: TGTGCCAGCAGCTTCTGGGGTCTCCCCGGGGAGCTGTTTTTT. The V and J genes are TRBV5-6 and TRBJ2-2; D remains ambiguous. Between the trimmed V and J ends, which lost 2 bases and 6 bases, there was a span of 11 bases. The CDR3 loop spans 14 amino acids. The germline CDR1 and CDR2 sequences are SGHDT and YYEEEE. Full variable domain (rest looked up from reference TRBV5-6 and TRBJ2-2): DAGVTQSPTHLIKTRGQQVTLRCSPKSGHDTVSWYQQALGQGPQFIFQYYEEEERQRGNFPDRFSGHQFPNYSSELNVNALLLGDSALYLCASSFWGLPGELFFGEGSRLTVL.

The chain employs TRBV5-1 and TRBJ1-1, with D maybe TRBD1 (5 bases). This CDR3 is 14 amino acids long. V lost 5 bases to trimming and J lost 2 bases, with 13 bases between them. Germline assignment: CDR1 SGHRS and CDR2 YFSETQ. The DNA of the CDR3 is TGCGCCAGCAGGGGGCAGGGTAGTAACACTGAAGCTTTCTTT. Protein: CASRGQGSNTEAFF.

The rearrangement joins TRBV7-3 to TRBJ2-1; D remains ambiguous. The germline V and J ends were trimmed by 4 bases and 0 bases, with 7 bases remaining between them. Per germline, CDR1 SGHTA and CDR2 FQGTGA. This CDR3 has 14 residues. The CDR3, as DNA: TGTGCCAGCAGCTCCCTGGGCTCCTACAATGAGCAGTTCTTC. Its translation: CASSSLGSYNEQFF.

The table lists this clone with a few counts. The chain is built from TRBV29-1 and TRBJ2-4; D might be TRBD1 (6 bases). This CDR3 is built from 13 residues. Germline V gives CDR1 SQVTM, CDR2 ANQGSEA. V lost 6 bases and J 2 bases, leaving 11 bases between the germline ends. In DNA, the CDR3 is TGCAGCGTCGGCAGGGGAACCAAAAACATTCAGTACTTC. Protein: CSVGRGTKNIQYF.

CDR3 sequence: CASSESDRPGTEAFF. In DNA, the CDR3 is TGTGCCAGCAGTGAGTCGGACAGGCCGGGGACTGAAGCTTTCTTT. This chain uses TRBV25-1 with TRBJ1-1; 7 nucleotides match TRBD1. The germline V gene encodes CDR1 MGHDK and CDR2 SYGVNS. The CDR3 spans 15 residues. Germline trimming cut 3 bases from V and 5 bases from J; bases unmatched to any gene: 9.

This chain uses TRBV6-2 or TRBV6-3 with TRBJ2-3; 8 nucleotides agree with TRBD2. Unmatched junction bases numbered 7, after V lost 6 bases and J lost 2 bases. The CDR3 extends over 15 amino acids. CDR1 MNHEY and CDR2 SVGEGT come from the germline V gene. The CDR3 DNA is TGTGCCAGCAGCCGAGCGGGGGCCGACACAGATACGCAGTATTTT. Protein: CASSRAGADTDTQYF.

The V gene is TRBV14, the J gene TRBJ2-7; maybe TRBD2 (6 bases). Trimming removed 4 bases at V and 6 bases at J, with 16 bases between. This CDR3 contains 14 residues. CDR1 SGHDN and CDR2 FVKESK come from the germline V gene. The CDR3 reads CASSRRGAGAEQYV. The CDR3 nucleotides read TGTGCCAGCAGCCGGAGGGGCGCAGGCGCCGAGCAGTACGTC.

The rearrangement joins TRBV27 to TRBJ1-1; 11 bases are shared with TRBD1. After removal of 5 bases from V and 4 bases from J, the junction contained 9 bases not matched to a gene. Germline V lookup: CDR1 MNHEY, CDR2 SMNVEV (reference sequence). The CDR3 length is 16 residues. CDR3 nucleotides: TGTGCCAGCAGTCTAGGGGGGGGGACAGGGGGCACTGAAGCTTTCTTT. It yields the protein CASSLGGGTGGTEAFF.

V is TRBV28 and J is TRBJ2-1, with D possibly TRBD2 on 5 matching bases. Per the germline V gene, CDR1 is MDHEN and CDR2 is SYDVKM. V lost 7 bases to trimming and J lost 0 bases, with 7 bases between them. CDR3 length: 13 amino acids. CDR3 region: CASTGSSYNEQFF. CDR3 DNA sequence: TGTGCCAGCACGGGGAGCTCCTACAATGAGCAGTTCTTC.

This rearrangement joins TRBV18 to TRBJ2-3, with D perhaps TRBD2 (7 bases). V lost 1 base to trimming and J lost 2 bases, with 13 bases between them. CDR1 KGHSH and CDR2 LQKENI come from the germline V gene. This CDR3 has 16 residues. The CDR3 nucleotides are TGTGCCAGCTCACCACGGGGGGGGCCCTTCACAGATACGCAGTATTTT. It specifies CASSPRGGPFTDTQYF. The full variable domain, with the rest looked up from reference TRBV18 and TRBJ2-3, is NAGVMQNPRHLVRRRGQEARLRCSPMKGHSHVYWYRQLPEEGLKFMVYLQKENIIDESGMPKERFSAEFPKEGPSILRIQQVVRGDSAAYFCASSPRGGPFTDTQYFGPGTRLTVL.

This chain uses TRBV7-3 with TRBJ2-1; possible D gene TRBD1, 6 bases. This CDR3 has 15 amino acids. Germline lookup yields CDR1 SGHTA and CDR2 FQGTGA. V gave up 5 bases and J gave up 5 bases, with 16 bases separating them. DNA of the CDR3: TGTGCCAGCAGCCCACAGGGTCTAGGTAACAATGAGCAGTTCTTC. This codes for CASSPQGLGNNEQFF.

The chain has TRBV4-2 and TRBJ2-2, with D perhaps matching TRBD1 (10 bases). The CDR3 covers 22 residues. The ends were cut back, 0 bases at V and 0 bases at J, with 26 bases in the middle. Germline-derived CDR1 and CDR2 are LGHNA and YNFKEQ. The CDR3 loop is CASSQEDRGRVAGASNTGELFF. For the CDR3, the DNA is TGTGCCAGCAGCCAAGAGGACAGGGGGAGAGTAGCGGGGGCCTCGAACACCGGGGAGCTGTTTTTT.

The V and J genes are TRBV13 and TRBJ2-7; D remains ambiguous. This CDR3 has 12 residues. Germline V CDR1 and CDR2: PRHDT, FYEKMQ (reference sequence). Trimming pared 0 bases from V and 8 bases from J, leaving 8 bases between. This CDR3 is CASSLGPNKQYV. DNA of the CDR3: TGTGCCAGCAGCTTAGGGCCAAACAAGCAGTACGTC.

Regarding this clone: The junction and the germline gene differ at one end; a read error may be behind it. This chain connects TRBV12-3 or TRBV12-4 to TRBJ1-6; a possible D gene is TRBD1 (5 bases). The CDR3 has 13 residues. DNA for the CDR3: TGTGCCAGCAGCTTAGAGAGGGGTTCACCCCTCCACTTT. This codes for CASSLERGSPLHF.

V is TRBV29-1 and J is TRBJ1-1; D is undetermined. The V end lost 4 bases, the J end lost 2 bases, and 5 bases lay between the germline ends. CDR1 and CDR2 from the germline V gene are SQVTM and ANQGSEA. The CDR3 runs 11 residues. The CDR3 is CSVVDNTEAFF. The CDR3 nucleotides read TGCAGCGTTGTGGATAACACTGAAGCTTTCTTT.

V usage is TRBV27 and J usage is TRBJ2-7; D perhaps matches TRBD2 (7 bases). V was trimmed by 2 bases and J by 1 base, leaving 12 bases between them. Germline CDR1 reads MNHEY; CDR2 reads SMNVEV (reference sequence). The CDR3 is 15 residues long. The CDR3 is CASSLNAGASYEQYV. The CDR3, as DNA: TGTGCCAGCAGTTTAAACGCGGGGGCGTCCTACGAGCAGTACGTC.

The chain employs TRBV2 and TRBJ1-6, with 11 bases aligning to TRBD1. Trimming cost V 9 bases and J 9 bases; bases outside gene matches: 7. The CDR3 has 14 amino acids. In germline, CDR1 is SNHLY, CDR2 FYNNEI. As DNA, the CDR3 is TGTGCCAGAGGGCCGGGACAGGGGGGTTCACCCCTCCACTTT. It specifies CARGPGQGGSPLHF.

Only a few counts were recorded for this clone. The chain recombines TRBV19 with TRBJ1-2; 12 positions agree with TRBD1. The CDR3 runs to 16 residues. After removal of 5 bases from V and 2 bases from J, the junction contained 6 bases not matched to a gene. Per germline, CDR1 LNHDA and CDR2 SQIVND (reference sequence). The CDR3 DNA is TGTGCCAGTAGTGTAGGGACAGGGGGCTTGAACTATGGCTACACCTTC. As protein: CASSVGTGGLNYGYTF.

This chain connects TRBV6-6 to TRBJ1-6; unclear D gene. V dropped 4 bases and J dropped 7 bases, with 14 bases sitting between them. The germline V gene encodes CDR1 MNHNY and CDR2 SVGAGI (reference sequence). The CDR3 consists of 15 residues. The CDR3 sequence is CASSSLAPTNSPLHF. The DNA of the CDR3 is TGTGCCAGCAGTTCTCTGGCACCCACCAATTCACCCCTCCACTTT.

V is TRBV7-8 and J is TRBJ1-6; D remains ambiguous. CDR3 length equals 14 residues. Germline CDR1 is SGHVS and CDR2 is FQNEAQ. V lost 5 bases to trimming and J lost 8 bases, with 13 bases between them. The CDR3, as DNA: TGTGCCAGCAGCCCGTGGGCCCCGGATTCACCCCTCCACTTT. The encoded protein is CASSPWAPDSPLHF. Together with reference TRBV7-8 and TRBJ1-6, the CDR3 gives the full variable domain: GAGVSQSPRYKVAKRGQDVALRCDPISGHVSLFWYQQALGQGPEFLTYFQNEAQLDKSGLPSDRFFAERPEGSVSTLKIQRTQQEDSAVYLCASSPWAPDSPLHFGNGTRLTVT.

In this sample, this clone turned up a few times. V gene TRBV12-5 combines with J gene TRBJ2-4; weak D call: TRBD2 (6 bases). Trimming pared 0 bases from V and 1 base from J, leaving 7 bases between. This CDR3 has 15 residues. CDR1 and CDR2 from the germline V gene are LGHNT and FRNRAP. CDR3 sequence (DNA): TGTGCTAGTGGTTTGGTACGGGGGGCCAAAAACATTCAGTACTTC. This encodes CASGLVRGAKNIQYF.

The chain is built from TRBV5-1 and TRBJ2-1; TRBD2 agrees at 9 bases. This CDR3 has 19 amino acids. CDR1 SGHRS and CDR2 YFSETQ come from the germline V gene. Losses at the gene ends were 0 bases for V and 4 bases for J; bases not matched to a gene: 14. CDR3 in DNA: TGCGCCAGCAGCTTGGCAGGTAGCGGGGGACCCGATATGTACAATGAGCAGTTCTTC. Protein: CASSLAGSGGPDMYNEQFF. Full variable domain (remainder filled in from reference TRBV5-1 and TRBJ2-1): KAGVTQTPRYLIKTRGQQVTLSCSPISGHRSVSWYQQTPGQGLQFLFEYFSETQRNKGNFPGRFSGRQFSNSRSEMNVSTLELGDSALYLCASSLAGSGGPDMYNEQFFGPGTRLTVL.